These 17 T cell receptor beta chains were all obtained from the same sample, sequenced in a study of T-cell memory formation after mild COVID-19. TCRdb passed the 5' RACE reads through MiXCR, listing each CDR3 protein once. The table lists 580,000 or so distinct CDR3 sequences, approximately 15% of them singletons. The sequencing sample was made of PBMCs or a T cell subset sorted from them (not recorded which). These receptors were taken from an adult woman who had mild COVID-19 (a few samples of this study predate the infection). Cell type and time point are not known.

This clonotype was seen many times. V and J are TRBV12-3 or TRBV12-4 and TRBJ1-5; no clear D gene. The CDR3 loop spans 13 amino acids. Between the trimmed V and J ends, which lost 2 bases and 7 bases, there was a span of 9 bases. The CDR3 nucleotides are TGTGCCAGCAGTTTAAGTTCGCAACAGCCCCAGCATTTT. This translates into CASSLSSQQPQHF.

The J gene is TRBJ1-1, the V gene TRBV5-1, with D hard to call. Deletions cut 6 bases from V and 3 bases from J, with 6 bases between. Germline-derived CDR1 and CDR2 are SGHRS and YFSETQ. The CDR3 sequence is 11 residues long. The CDR3 is CASNSDTEAFF. CDR3 nucleotide sequence: TGCGCCAGCAACTCGGACACTGAAGCTTTCTTT.

The chain is built from TRBV9 and TRBJ1-3; D perhaps matches TRBD1 (5 bases). The germline CDR1 and CDR2 sequences are SGDLS and YYNGEE. Trimming removed 3 bases from V and 4 bases from J, with 14 bases in between. CDR3 length equals 15 residues. The CDR3 DNA is TGTGCCAGCAGCGGGGGACCTGGGATCGGAAACACCATATATTTT. Residues: CASSGGPGIGNTIYF.

This clonotype has more than one count but fewer than ten. The chain is built from TRBV7-2 and TRBJ2-3, with D maybe TRBD1 (6 bases). Deletions cut 5 bases from V and 9 bases from J, with 18 bases between. The CDR3 has 14 amino acids. The germline CDR1 and CDR2 sequences are SGHTA and FQGNSA. The CDR3 loop is CASSPTQGPSTQYF. CDR3 DNA sequence: TGTGCCAGCAGCCCCACGCAGGGGCCCTCCACGCAGTATTTT.

This clonotype was seen ten or more times. The chain links TRBV20-1 to TRBJ1-2; 8 bases match TRBD1. The J segment lost 0 bases and the V segment lost 5 bases, leaving 11 bases of the junction unmatched. The CDR3 runs to 16 residues. Germline assignment: CDR1 DFQATT and CDR2 SNEGSKA (reference sequence). CDR3 protein: CSADQGADKANYGYTF. The CDR3 DNA reads as TGCAGTGCTGATCAGGGGGCGGACAAAGCTAACTATGGCTACACCTTC.

The chain uses TRBV18 and TRBJ2-1; D not resolved. The CDR3 sequence is 16 residues long. Germline values: CDR1 KGHSH, CDR2 LQKENI. The V end lost 0 bases, the J end lost 0 bases, and 9 bases lay between the germline ends. As DNA, the CDR3 is TGTGCCAGCTCACCACCGAACCGGACCTCCTACAATGAGCAGTTCTTC. Amino acid sequence: CASSPPNRTSYNEQFF.

This clonotype was seen more than once but under ten times. CDR3 sequence (DNA): TGTGCCAGCAGCCAGGACAGGGTCCCCAACACTGAAGCTTTCTTT. Protein sequence: CASSQDRVPNTEAFF. J is TRBJ1-1 and V is TRBV4-2; 8 nucleotides match TRBD1. V gave up 3 bases and J gave up 2 bases; unmatched junction bases: 5. The length of the CDR3 is 15 residues. CDR1 is LGHNA and CDR2 is YNFKEQ in the germline V gene.

This clonotype showed up many times. The rearrangement joins TRBV6-1 to TRBJ1-2; D is unresolved. Trimming shortened V by 2 bases and J by 6 bases, and 10 bases separated the two germline ends. The CDR3 sequence is 13 residues long. Germline loops: CDR1 MNHNS, CDR2 SASEGT. CDR3 nucleotide sequence: TGTGCCAGCAGTGAACAAGAAATTGATGGCTACACCTTC. Translating it yields CASSEQEIDGYTF.

This clonotype has more than one count but fewer than ten. J is TRBJ2-5 and V is TRBV20-1, with TRBD1 identical over 8 bases. With 1 base clipped from V and 5 bases from J, the junction kept 9 bases outside the gene matches. CDR1 DFQATT and CDR2 SNEGSKA come from the germline V gene (reference sequence). This CDR3 contains 15 residues. The CDR3 loop is CSARVDQGAWETQYF. The CDR3 DNA reads as TGCAGTGCTAGAGTAGACCAGGGGGCTTGGGAGACCCAGTACTTC.

The sample holds a few counts of this clonotype. V gene TRBV9 combines with J gene TRBJ1-5; D remains unclear. The V and J ends lost 2 bases and 1 base respectively, with 10 bases between them. The CDR3 loop spans 15 amino acids. Germline V gives CDR1 SGDLS, CDR2 YYNGEE. The CDR3 DNA sequence: TGTGCCAGCAGCGTGGGCAGCCTGAGCAATCAGCCCCAGCATTTT. This translates into CASSVGSLSNQPQHF.

The chain links TRBV29-1 to TRBJ2-7; D perhaps matches TRBD1 (5 bases). The V gene lost 4 bases and the J gene lost 6 bases, with 19 bases spanning the gap. This CDR3 comprises 14 residues. From germline, CDR1 is SQVTM and CDR2 ANQGSEA. CDR3 sequence reads: CSVVPGLHSSEQYF. The CDR3 nucleotides are TGCAGCGTTGTGCCAGGGCTCCATTCGTCCGAGCAGTACTTC.

This chain links TRBV5-1 with TRBJ2-7; a weak D match, TRBD2 (6 bases). The V and J ends lost 4 bases and 0 bases respectively, with 14 bases between them. The CDR3 totals 15 residues. The V gene's germline CDR1 is SGHRS and CDR2 YFSETQ. The CDR3: CASSPPSASSYEQYF. DNA for the CDR3: TGCGCCAGCAGCCCCCCTAGCGCGAGCTCCTACGAGCAGTACTTC.

J is TRBJ2-1 and V is TRBV4-2, with TRBD2 matching 9 bases. The CDR3 runs 17 residues. Germline V gene sequence: CDR1 LGHNA, CDR2 YNFKEQ. V gave up 0 bases and J gave up 3 bases; unmatched junction bases: 6. The CDR3, as DNA: TGTGCCAGCAGCCAAGATCAGACTAGCGGAGTCTACAATGAGCAGTTCTTC. Its protein is CASSQDQTSGVYNEQFF.

The chain employs TRBV20-1 and TRBJ2-7, with TRBD2 matching 7 bases. V dropped 6 bases and J dropped 3; count of bases not matched to a gene: 8. Germline V lookup: CDR1 DFQATT, CDR2 SNEGSKA (reference sequence). The CDR3 runs 13 residues. The DNA of the CDR3 is TGCAGTGCCAGCACGGGAGGTGGCTACGAGCAGTACTTC. Translating gives CSASTGGGYEQYF.

This clonotype was counted a few times. The rearrangement links TRBV7-9 to TRBJ2-1; perhaps D is TRBD1 or TRBD2 (5 bases each). The CDR3 length is 15 residues. V lost 5 bases, J lost 1 base, and 12 bases lay in between. Germline CDR1 and CDR2: SEHNR and FQNEAQ (reference sequence). CDR3 region: CASSGTGTSYNEQFF. The CDR3 DNA is TGTGCCAGCAGCGGGACGGGTACTTCCTACAATGAGCAGTTCTTC.

This clonotype was seen a single time. The chain uses TRBV20-1 and TRBJ1-1; TRBD1 agrees at 7 bases. Trimming took 4 bases from V and 1 from J; bases not matched to a gene: 6. CDR1 and CDR2 (germline): DFQATT, SNEGSKA (reference sequence). This CDR3 contains 14 residues. CDR3 in DNA: TGCAGTGCTATACGCCGGACAGGGAACACTGAAGCTTTCTTT. Its translation is CSAIRRTGNTEAFF.

Here the CDR3 reads CASSLTRATGELFF. CDR3 coding DNA: TGTGCCAGCAGTTTAACCAGGGCCACCGGGGAGCTGTTTTTT. The chain couples TRBV27 to TRBJ2-2; D may be TRBD1 (5 bases). CDR1 and CDR2 from the germline V gene are MNHEY and SMNVEV (reference sequence). The CDR3 has 14 amino acids. Trimming removed 2 bases at V and 4 bases at J, with 8 bases between.